This T cell receptor beta chain came from a study of type 1 and type 2 diabetes patients. Study-level information: Donors were type 1 diabetes, type 2 diabetes, or nondiabetic controls.

The germline V gene encodes CDR1 DFQATT and CDR2 SNEGSKA (reference sequence). The CDR3 is 15 amino acids. Deletions cut 0 bases from V and 3 bases from J, with 13 bases between. PCR was run on genomic DNA. Multiplex PCR with 30 forward and 13 reverse primers amplified the TCR beta CDR3. Using its own MiXCR run on the multiplex PCR reads, TCRdb lists one record per CDR3 protein. This repertoire shows around 300,000 distinct CDR3 sequences, roughly 48% found once; its top ten account for roughly an eighth. As concerns this clonotype: Its antigen is unknown.

General study points: Some T1D-only expanded clones might appear in more T2D or control samples.

Sample: peripheral blood mononuclear cells (PBMCs). V usage is TRBV20-1 and J usage is TRBJ2-3; TRBD1 or TRBD2 may be the D gene (7 bases each). This clonotype was sampled from a man younger than 30 with type 2 diabetes. CDR3: CSARESQGGTDTQYF. In DNA form, the CDR3 reads TGCAGTGCTAGAGAGTCCCAGGGGGGGACAGATACGCAGTATTTT.